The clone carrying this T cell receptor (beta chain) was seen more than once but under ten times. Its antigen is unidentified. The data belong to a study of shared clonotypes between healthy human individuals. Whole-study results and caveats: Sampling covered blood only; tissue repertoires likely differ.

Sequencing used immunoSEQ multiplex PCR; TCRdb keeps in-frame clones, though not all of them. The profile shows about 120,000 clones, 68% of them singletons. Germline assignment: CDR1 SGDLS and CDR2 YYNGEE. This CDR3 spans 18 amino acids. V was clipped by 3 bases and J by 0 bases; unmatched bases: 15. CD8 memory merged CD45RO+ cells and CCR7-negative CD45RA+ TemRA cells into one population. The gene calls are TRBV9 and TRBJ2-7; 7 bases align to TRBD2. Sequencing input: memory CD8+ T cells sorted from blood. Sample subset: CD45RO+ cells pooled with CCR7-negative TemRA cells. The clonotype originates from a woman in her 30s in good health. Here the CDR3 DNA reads TGTGCCAGCAGCGCCCCGGCCACGGGAGGCGGGGACTCCTACGAGCAGTACTTC. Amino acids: CASSAPATGGGDSYEQYF.